This entry lists 18 T cell receptor beta chains sequenced from one sample in a study of sequential checkpoint blockade in melanoma (dated by TCRdb to between 2018 and 2021). The receptor library was made with the immunoSEQ multiplex PCR assay. TCRdb provides this immuneACCESS table in a form limited to in-frame rearrangements. Some clones are lacking; in checked studies, under half of them reflect an unresolved V gene, and why the rest are absent is not known. A total of over 15,000 clones appear in this sample, around 63% of them only once. Under 20% of the sample belongs to the ten largest clones. The treatment or condition label for this specimen denotes: randomized to nivolumab then ipilimumab (arm A) or the reverse (arm B). The sequencing here drew on CD8+ T cells sorted from blood (inferred from file names), taken from a patient given nivolumab and ipilimumab in sequence. These receptors all stem from a human donor with melanoma.

J is TRBJ2-1 and V is TRBV7-9; 9 positions agree with TRBD2. J gave up 2 bases and V 4 bases, and 9 bases lay outside the gene matches. Germline V gene sequence: CDR1 SEHNR, CDR2 FQNEAQ (reference sequence). The CDR3 has 17 residues. For the CDR3, the DNA is TGTGCCAGCAGCTCCACCTCAGGCGGGAGGGCCTACAATGAGCAGTTCTTC. Protein sequence: CASSSTSGGRAYNEQFF.

This clone was seen once. The rearrangement links TRBV9 to TRBJ1-1, with D perhaps TRBD1 (6 bases). The length of the CDR3 is 15 residues. V lost 3 bases, J lost 1 base, and 13 bases lay in between. The V gene's germline CDR1 is SGDLS and CDR2 YYNGEE. The chain's CDR3 is CASSAGTPPNTEAFF. In DNA, the CDR3 is TGTGCCAGCAGCGCCGGGACACCTCCGAACACTGAAGCTTTCTTT.

This clone was observed a single time. This chain uses TRBV2 with TRBJ2-5; TRBD1 aligns across 8 bases. The CDR3 totals 17 residues. J was trimmed by 5 bases and V by 1 base; bases with no gene match: 12. In germline, CDR1 is SNHLY, CDR2 FYNNEI. Written as DNA, the CDR3 is TGTGCCAGCAGTGAAGAGTGGGACAGGAAGCCGTGGGAGACCCAGTACTTC. Encoded protein: CASSEEWDRKPWETQYF.

V and J are TRBV30 and TRBJ2-5; D perhaps matches TRBD1 (6 bases). This CDR3 is built from 13 residues. Germline loops: CDR1 GTSNPN, CDR2 SVGIG (reference sequence). Trimming left V 2 bases short and J 5 bases short, with 12 bases between. CDR3 DNA: TGTGCCTGGAGTCGGGACATAGCTGAGACCCAGTACTTC. Its translation: CAWSRDIAETQYF.

This clone was counted a few times. V usage is TRBV6-4 and J usage is TRBJ2-6; TRBD2 is a possible D gene (5 bases). The CDR3 has 18 residues. Germline CDR1 MRHNA, CDR2 SNTAGT. The V gene lost 2 bases and the J gene lost 0 bases, with 14 bases spanning the gap. The CDR3 loop is CASSDTPGGLSGANVLTF. CDR3 bases: TGTGCCAGCAGTGACACCCCGGGCGGGCTCTCTGGGGCCAACGTCCTGACTTTC.

This sequence joins TRBV29-1 and TRBJ2-3; 9 bases map to TRBD2. V was clipped by 4 bases and J by 5 bases; unmatched bases: 13. Germline V gives CDR1 SQVTM, CDR2 ANQGSEA. The CDR3 is made up of 16 amino acids. DNA of the CDR3: TGCAGCGTTGTTAAGCGGGAGGTCCTACGGGGAGATACGCAGTATTTT. This sequence encodes CSVVKREVLRGDTQYF.

This clone was counted a single time. The CDR3 DNA sequence: TGTGCCAGCAGTTCCCCTATCGGGGAGACTAGGGATTCACCCCTCCACTTT. Protein product: CASSSPIGETRDSPLHF. The gene calls are TRBV28 and TRBJ1-6; D is ambiguous. The germline V gene encodes CDR1 MDHEN and CDR2 SYDVKM. The length of the CDR3 is 17 residues. Trimming removed 4 bases at V and 8 bases at J, with 21 bases between.

This clone appeared once. This rearrangement joins TRBV25-1 to TRBJ2-3; 7 positions agree with TRBD1. With 4 bases clipped from V and 1 base from J, the junction kept 8 bases outside the gene matches. There are 16 residues in the CDR3. Germline loops: CDR1 MGHDK, CDR2 SYGVNS. The DNA of the CDR3 is TGTGCCAGCAGTGTTAACAGGGGAACGGGCACAGATACGCAGTATTTT. It is translated as CASSVNRGTGTDTQYF.

The chain uses TRBV29-1 and TRBJ2-7; 12 bases are a match to TRBD2. This CDR3 spans 15 amino acids. Germline CDR1 and CDR2: SQVTM and ANQGSEA. The V gene end was trimmed by 6 bases and the J gene end by 0 bases; junction bases not matched to a gene: 6. The CDR3 nucleotides are TGCAGCGTCCGACTAGCGGGGGAAAACTCCTACGAGCAGTACTTC. It encodes CSVRLAGENSYEQYF.

The chain is built from TRBV7-3 and TRBJ2-1, with TRBD2 matching 10 bases. This CDR3 is built from 16 residues. CDR1 and CDR2 from the germline V gene are SGHTA and FQGTGA. The ends lost 0 bases at V and 6 bases at J; junction bases unmatched: 5. CDR3 residues: CASSLTLAGVLNEQFF. CDR3 nucleotide sequence: TGTGCCAGCAGCTTAACCCTAGCGGGAGTGCTCAATGAGCAGTTCTTC.

This chain links TRBV6-5 with TRBJ2-2; no reliable D call. The ends were cut back, 0 bases at V and 1 base at J, with 6 bases in the middle. CDR3 length equals 15 residues. Germline values: CDR1 MNHEY, CDR2 SVGAGI. The CDR3 protein is CASSYSSGNTGELFF. CDR3 DNA sequence: TGTGCCAGCAGTTACTCGTCCGGGAACACCGGGGAGCTGTTTTTT.

The rearrangement uses TRBV7-8 and TRBJ2-7, with D possibly matching TRBD1 (6 bases). V was clipped by 3 bases and J by 0 bases, with 18 bases between them. Germline V gene data show CDR1 as SGHVS and CDR2 as FQNEAQ. The CDR3 is made up of 17 amino acids. CDR3 in amino acids: CASSFTAQGLSSYEQYF. DNA of the CDR3: TGTGCCAGCAGCTTTACAGCCCAGGGGTTGAGCTCCTACGAGCAGTACTTC.

This chain connects TRBV9 to TRBJ2-3; 10 bases map to TRBD1. The CDR3 covers 16 residues. Losses at the gene ends were 3 bases for V and 2 bases for J; bases not matched to a gene: 6. CDR1 and CDR2 from the germline V gene are SGDLS and YYNGEE. The CDR3 sequence is CASSGLTGGNTDTQYF. CDR3 sequence (DNA): TGTGCCAGCAGCGGACTGACAGGGGGCAACACAGATACGCAGTATTTT. Full variable domain (remainder filled in from reference TRBV9 and TRBJ2-3): DSGVTQTPKHLITATGQRVTLRCSPRSGDLSVYWYQQSLDQGLQFLIQYYNGEERAKGNILERFSAQQFPDLHSELNLSSLELGDSALYFCASSGLTGGNTDTQYFGPGTRLTVL.

Of note for this clone: This same CDR3 is encoded by further DNA sequences in the sample. This chain uses TRBV28 with TRBJ2-3, with 9 bases that match TRBD2. Germline-derived CDR1 and CDR2 are MDHEN and SYDVKM. V shed 6 bases and J 3 bases; nucleotides not matched to a gene: 7. The length of the CDR3 is 15 residues. CDR3 region: CASSLAGVSTDTQYF. The CDR3 nucleotides read TGTGCCAGCAGCTTAGCGGGGGTTAGTACAGATACGCAGTATTTT. Full variable domain (rest looked up from reference TRBV28 and TRBJ2-3): DVKVTQSSRYLVKRTGEKVFLECVQDMDHENMFWYRQDPGLGLRLIYFSYDVKMKEKGDIPEGYSVSREKKERFSLILESASTNQTSMYLCASSLAGVSTDTQYFGPGTRLTVL.

The chain employs TRBV28 and TRBJ1-5; D is possibly TRBD1 (5 bases). Germline V CDR1 and CDR2: MDHEN, SYDVKM. The CDR3 contains 14 residues. The germline V and J ends were trimmed by 5 bases and 7 bases, with 15 bases remaining between them. CDR3 nucleotide sequence: TGTGCCAGCAGTCTCAGGGTGGGGTTCCAGCCCCAGCATTTT. Amino acid sequence: CASSLRVGFQPQHF.

The rearrangement joins TRBV7-2 to TRBJ2-1, with a tentative D call TRBD2 (7 bases). This CDR3 spans 16 amino acids. V was cut by 5 bases and J by 4 bases, with 18 bases left in between. The germline V gene encodes CDR1 SGHTA and CDR2 FQGNSA. The CDR3 sequence: CASSPSGGRGYNEQFF. CDR3 nucleotide sequence: TGTGCCAGCAGCCCTTCCGGGGGGCGCGGATACAATGAGCAGTTCTTC.

J is TRBJ1-5 and V is TRBV6-1; 7 bases are shared with TRBD1. Germline V gene data show CDR1 as MNHNS and CDR2 as SASEGT. V trimming: 11 bases; J trimming: 0 bases; junction bases outside the gene matches: 10. The CDR3 is 15 residues long. The CDR3 bases are TGTGCCTCCGAGGGACAGACCGATAGCAATCAGCCCCAGCATTTT. Its protein is CASEGQTDSNQPQHF.

The chain employs TRBV7-9 and TRBJ1-1, with D possibly matching TRBD1 (5 bases). V shed 4 bases and J shed 8 bases, with 11 bases lying between them. Germline lookup yields CDR1 SEHNR and CDR2 FQNEAQ (reference sequence). The CDR3 length is 12 residues. CDR3 residues: CASSSNRLEAFF. The CDR3, as DNA: TGTGCCAGCAGCTCCAACAGGTTGGAAGCTTTCTTT.